A selection of T cell receptor beta chains follows, all from one sample in a study of cytomegalovirus exposure and HLA in healthy donors. Profiling relied on immunoSEQ multiplex PCR, and the TCRdb table lists in-frame clones only, not all of them. The data show 120,000 to 150,000 clones, roughly 89% seen once. The source material was PBMCs. The receptors derive from a man younger than 30 in good health and CMV-seropositive. The CDR3 runs from the conserved cysteine through the conserved F or W. D genes are given only for firm matches. Some rows have no size entry. The others give once, few or many, or a class for an expanded clone.

once | TRBJ2-1 | TRBV5-1 | NA | CASSPGGARLEQFF | TGCGCCAGCAGCCCGGGGGGCGCCCGCCTTGAGCAGTTCTTC
NA | TRBJ2-7 | TRBV5-4 | TRBD1 | CASSNTGVEQYF | TGTGCCAGCAGCAATACAGGGGTCGAGCAGTACTTC
NA | TRBJ1-2 | TRBV27 | NA | CASSTGAYYGYTF | TGTGCCAGCAGCACAGGAGCTTACTATGGCTACACCTTC
NA | TRBJ2-1 | TRBV7-8 | TRBD2 | CASSPSGSSYNEQFF | TGTGCCAGCAGCCCTAGCGGGAGCTCCTACAATGAGCAGTTCTTC
NA | TRBJ2-1 | TRBV6-1 | TRBD1 | CASIASTGGYNEQFF | TGTGCCAGCATTGCATCGACAGGGGGCTACAATGAGCAGTTCTTC
NA | TRBJ2-1 | TRBV7-3 | TRBD2 | CASSASLAGGHNEQFF | TGTGCCAGCAGCGCCTCACTAGCGGGGGGTCACAATGAGCAGTTCTTC
few | TRBJ1-3 | TRBV5-4 | TRBD1 | CASSFKHGQGRNTIYF | TGTGCCAGCAGCTTCAAACACGGACAGGGGAGAAACACCATATATTTT
once | TRBJ1-1 | TRBV6-5 | NA | CASSYNIWLLNTEAFF | TGTGCCAGCAGTTATAATATCTGGCTCTTGAACACTGAAGCTTTCTTT
NA | TRBJ2-5 | TRBV7-9 | NA | CASSEQETADMETQYF | TGTGCCAGCAGCGAACAGGAGACGGCGGATATGGAGACCCAGTACTTC
NA | TRBJ2-2 | TRBV5-8 | TRBD1 | CASRSVLQGSTGELFF | TGTGCCAGCAGGTCCGTTTTACAGGGGAGCACCGGGGAGCTGTTTTTT
NA | TRBJ1-1 | TRBV7-8 | NA | CASSSGANTEAFF | TGTGCCAGCAGTTCCGGAGCGAACACTGAAGCTTTCTTT
NA | TRBJ1-2 | TRBV13 | NA | CASSFNSDSLVYGYTF | TGTGCCAGCAGCTTTAACTCGGACAGCCTTGTCTATGGCTACACCTTC
NA | TRBJ2-2 | TRBV15 | NA | CATSRDLASTGELFF | TGTGCCACCAGCAGAGATCTGGCTAGCACCGGGGAGCTGTTTTTT
NA | TRBJ2-7 | TRBV5-4 | TRBD2 | CASSSSSGSVAEQYF | TGTGCCAGCAGCTCCTCTAGCGGGAGTGTTGCCGAGCAGTACTTC
NA | TRBJ2-2 | TRBV7-9 | NA | CASGGHLRTGDTGELFF | TGTGCCAGCGGGGGGCACCTTAGGACAGGTGACACCGGGGAGCTGTTTTTT
NA | TRBJ1-1 | TRBV21-1 | NA | CASSKVRGTTEAFF | TGTGCCAGCAGCAAAGTTAGGGGGACCACTGAAGCTTTCTTT
NA | TRBJ2-7 | TRBV18 | TRBD2 | CASSPGFSGGSEQYF | TGTGCCAGCTCACCGGGGTTCAGCGGGGGGAGCGAGCAGTACTTC
NA | TRBJ1-3 | TRBV28 | NA | CASSSRGNTIYF | TGTGCCAGCAGTTCGCGGGGAAACACCATATATTTT
NA | TRBJ1-2 | TRBV5-1 | NA | CASSLAGYLYGYTF | TGCGCCAGCAGCTTGGCGGGATACCTCTATGGCTACACCTTC
NA | TRBJ2-1 | TRBV25-1 | TRBD1 | CASSGPGTVRDEQFF | TGTGCCAGCAGTGGACCCGGGACAGTACGCGATGAGCAGTTCTTC
NA | TRBJ1-2 | TRBV19 | TRBD1 | CASRSRGQGYGYTF | TGTGCCAGTAGATCAAGGGGACAGGGGTATGGCTACACCTTC
NA | TRBJ2-3 | TRBV14 | NA | CASSQVGRTRTDTQYF | TGTGCCAGCAGCCAAGTAGGGCGGACACGCACAGATACGCAGTATTTT
NA | TRBJ1-6 | TRBV21-1 | NA | CASSETGTCSPLHF | TGTGCCAGCAGCGAGACAGGGACGTGTTCACCCCTCCACTTT
NA | TRBJ1-2 | TRBV19 | NA | CASRGQSTDPNYGYTF | TGTGCCAGTAGAGGACAGTCAACAGACCCTAACTATGGCTACACCTTC
few | TRBJ1-1 | TRBV25-1 | NA | CASRDAVNKAFF | TGTGCCAGCCGAGACGCGGTTAATAAAGCTTTCTTT
few | TRBJ1-2 | TRBV28 | TRBD1 | CASSSAGTGNYGYTF | TGTGCCAGCAGTTCAGCCGGGACAGGGAACTATGGCTACACCTTC
NA | TRBJ2-6 | TRBV9 | NA | CASSVVVPGLPFSGANVLTF | TGTGCCAGCAGCGTAGTAGTCCCAGGCCTACCCTTCTCTGGGGCCAACGTCCTGACTTTC
NA | TRBJ2-7 | TRBV30 | TRBD2 | CALRQGIQREANYEQYF | TGTGCACTACGACAGGGAATCCAGCGGGAGGCTAATTACGAGCAGTACTTC